This TCR beta chain was profiled in a study of blood T cell repertoires in COVID-19. Overall study: Sites across the United States, Italy and Spain contributed samples from acute and convalescent COVID-19. T cells, B-cell-depleted T cells, or PBMCs supplied cDNA or gDNA.

This clone was found once. Other DNA sequences from this sample encode an identical CDR3 as well. The CDR3 sequence is 16 residues long. The junction had 2 bases not matched to a gene; V was cut back by 2 bases and J by 3 bases. The V gene's germline CDR1 is SGHTA and CDR2 FQGNSA. The protocol was immunoSEQ multiplex PCR, while the TCRdb copy is restricted to in-frame clones and leaves out a portion. The table includes approximately 230,000 clones, around 89% detected once. The TCR was taken from a woman in her twenties or thirties with COVID-19, enrolled during active disease. The sample taken for sequencing was peripheral blood. The rearrangement uses TRBV7-2 and TRBJ2-3; TRBD2 matches at 13 bases. This CDR3 reads CASSLRLAGGTDTQYF. The CDR3 DNA follows: TGTGCCAGCAGCTTAAGACTAGCGGGGGGTACAGATACGCAGTATTTT.